What follows are 24 T cell receptor beta chains derived from one specimen sequenced in a study of identical twins. TCRdb re-analysed the 5' RACE reads in MiXCR, keeping a single row per CDR3 protein. The sample includes around 530,000 distinct CDR3 sequences, about 16% of them seen just once. In addition, the sample was reused for a study of yellow fever vaccine responses in identical twins.

Sequences were obtained from CD4+ T cells sorted from blood. The receptors derive from a woman in her late teens or twenties in good health.

V gene TRBV5-1 combines with J gene TRBJ2-7; D unresolved. Germline-derived CDR1 and CDR2 are SGHRS and YFSETQ. CDR3 size: 11 residues. The germline V and J ends were trimmed by 0 bases and 5 bases, with 3 bases remaining between them. CDR3 sequence: CASSLVDEQYV. The CDR3 DNA reads TGCGCCAGCAGCTTGGTAGACGAGCAGTACGTC.

The J gene is TRBJ2-1, the V gene TRBV12-3 or TRBV12-4, with 11 bases matching TRBD2. V shed 5 bases, J shed 4 bases, and the junction held 10 bases outside the gene matches. This CDR3 has 17 residues. In DNA form, the CDR3 reads TGTGCCAGCAGTCCCGGGACTAGCGGCAGACTGTACAATGAGCAGTTCTTC. This translates into CASSPGTSGRLYNEQFF.

The J gene is TRBJ2-1, the V gene TRBV12-3 or TRBV12-4; TRBD1 might be the D (6 bases). V was clipped by 4 bases and J by 1 base, with 17 bases between them. This CDR3 spans 17 amino acids. CDR3 sequence: CASSWRGGDVSYNEQFF. CDR3 sequence (DNA): TGTGCCAGCAGTTGGAGAGGGGGAGATGTTTCCTACAATGAGCAGTTCTTC.

The chain couples TRBV3-1 to TRBJ2-1; D unresolved. V was pared by 6 bases and J by 6 bases, with 6 bases between. This CDR3 spans 11 amino acids. Germline V gene sequence: CDR1 LGHDT, CDR2 YNNKEL (reference sequence). The CDR3 nucleotides read TGTGCCAGCAGAAAACTCAATGAGCAGTTCTTC. This gives the protein CASRKLNEQFF.

This clonotype was seen a handful of times. V gene TRBV6-1 combines with J gene TRBJ2-5; unclear D gene. The CDR3 sequence is 13 residues long. Trimming took 5 bases from V and 2 from J, leaving 9 bases between them. Germline V gene sequence: CDR1 MNHNS, CDR2 SASEGT. CDR3 amino acids: CASSLRLQETQYF. The CDR3 nucleotides read TGTGCCAGCAGTCTGCGCCTACAAGAGACCCAGTACTTC.

This clonotype has only one observation. J is TRBJ2-1 and V is TRBV5-5, with D unclear. The CDR3 is made up of 15 amino acids. Germline V gene sequence: CDR1 SGHKS, CDR2 YYEKEE (reference sequence). V gave up 4 bases and J gave up 4 bases, with 15 bases separating them. This CDR3 is CASSIPGSPYNEQFF. The CDR3 bases are TGTGCCAGCAGCATACCCGGAAGCCCTTACAATGAGCAGTTCTTC. Combining the CDR3 with reference TRBV5-5 and TRBJ2-1 gives the whole variable domain DAGVTQSPTHLIKTRGQQVTLRCSPISGHKSVSWYQQVLGQGPQFIFQYYEKEERGRGNFPDRFSARQFPNYSSELNVNALLLGDSALYLCASSIPGSPYNEQFFGPGTRLTVL.

The chain uses TRBV19 and TRBJ2-2, with D hard to call. In germline, CDR1 is LNHDA, CDR2 SQIVND (reference sequence). The CDR3 covers 14 residues. The ends were cut back, 4 bases at V and 5 bases at J, with 11 bases in the middle. In DNA, the CDR3 is TGTGCCAGTAGTACGCGCCGCGAGACCGGGGAGCTGTTTTTT. It codes for CASSTRRETGELFF.

This clonotype was seen more than once but under ten times. The chain combines TRBV28 with TRBJ1-2, with 7 bases aligning to TRBD1. This CDR3 spans 15 amino acids. V shed 8 bases and J 0 bases; nucleotides not matched to a gene: 9. Germline V gives CDR1 MDHEN, CDR2 SYDVKM. This chain's CDR3 is CASRGTARSNYGYTF. The CDR3 DNA reads TGTGCCAGCCGAGGGACAGCAAGATCTAACTATGGCTACACCTTC.

This clonotype appeared a few times. The chain links TRBV7-9 to TRBJ2-3; D gene unclear. Germline CDR1 reads SEHNR; CDR2 reads FQNEAQ (reference sequence). The CDR3 loop spans 14 amino acids. The V gene lost 6 bases and the J gene lost 4 bases, with 14 bases spanning the gap. CDR3 DNA: TGTGCCAGCAGACCCCTCGCCTGGCCAGATACGCAGTATTTT. It codes for CASRPLAWPDTQYF.

This clonotype was recorded a few times. This rearrangement joins TRBV20-1 to TRBJ1-6; perhaps TRBD1 as D (5 bases). The CDR3 runs to 14 residues. CDR1 DFQATT and CDR2 SNEGSKA come from the germline V gene (reference sequence). Trimming removed 0 bases from V and 10 bases from J, with 13 bases in between. The CDR3 DNA sequence: TGCAGTGCTAGAGAAGGGCAGGGAGGATCACCCCTCCACTTT. Amino acids: CSAREGQGGSPLHF.

This clonotype has more than one count but fewer than ten. The chain carries TRBV12-3 or TRBV12-4 and TRBJ1-3; 12 bases are a match to TRBD1. After removal of 6 bases from V and 0 bases from J, the junction contained 6 bases not matched to a gene. The CDR3 is 17 amino acids. Here the CDR3 DNA reads TGTGCCAGCAGCTCGGGACAGGGGGCCTTCTCTGGAAACACCATATATTTT. Translated, it gives CASSSGQGAFSGNTIYF.

This clonotype appeared a few times. The chain carries TRBV5-6 and TRBJ2-5; D is perhaps TRBD1 (5 bases). Germline CDR1 and CDR2: SGHDT and YYEEEE. V gave up 4 bases and J gave up 0 bases, with 19 bases separating them. CDR3 length: 17 residues. The CDR3 sequence is CASSVRKTGAYQETQYF. The CDR3 DNA reads as TGTGCCAGCAGCGTAAGGAAAACAGGTGCATACCAAGAGACCCAGTACTTC.

The V gene is TRBV5-5, the J gene TRBJ2-7; 11 bases match TRBD2. J gave up 6 bases and V 2 bases, and 7 bases lay outside the gene matches. The CDR3 has 15 amino acids. Germline V gives CDR1 SGHKS, CDR2 YYEKEE (reference sequence). The CDR3 protein is CASSLSLAGAPEQYV. In DNA, the CDR3 is TGTGCCAGCAGCTTATCACTAGCGGGGGCCCCCGAGCAGTACGTC.

This clonotype was recorded at least ten times. This sequence joins TRBV12-3 or TRBV12-4 and TRBJ1-4, with D hard to call. The CDR3 has 12 amino acids. The V end lost 1 base, the J end lost 7 bases, and 4 bases lay between the germline ends. The CDR3 DNA follows: TGTGCCAGCAGTTTAGTCGCTGAAAAACTGTTTTTT. This sequence encodes CASSLVAEKLFF.

The rearrangement links TRBV5-1 to TRBJ2-1; the D gene is possibly TRBD2 (5 bases). Germline assignment: CDR1 SGHRS and CDR2 YFSETQ. The CDR3 covers 14 residues. V lost 4 bases and J lost 4, with 12 bases in between. CDR3 amino acids: CASSREMGYNEQFF. CDR3 DNA sequence: TGCGCCAGCAGCAGGGAGATGGGGTACAATGAGCAGTTCTTC.

Only a few counts were recorded for this clonotype. V and J are TRBV5-1 and TRBJ2-5; D unclear. V was trimmed by 4 bases and J by 4 bases, leaving 11 bases between them. Germline loops: CDR1 SGHRS, CDR2 YFSETQ. CDR3 length equals 13 residues. In nucleotides, the CDR3 is TGCGCCAGCAGCAGGCTACCAGGAGAGACCCAGTACTTC. Protein: CASSRLPGETQYF.

J is TRBJ1-5 and V is TRBV21-1; the DNA was not used to check the table's D call, TRBD1. TRBV21-1 is given as a pseudogene. The CDR3 is made up of 9 amino acids. The CDR3 reads CASSRQGVF. The DNA of the CDR3 is TGTGCCAGCAGCCGTCAGGGGGTTTTT.

The chain recombines TRBV7-8 with TRBJ2-7, with no clear D. The V gene's germline CDR1 is SGHVS and CDR2 FQNEAQ. This CDR3 has 16 residues. The V end was cut by 1 base, the J end by 0 bases, with 13 bases between. The CDR3 reads CASSLGGVPSSYEQYF. The CDR3, as DNA: TGTGCCAGCAGCTTAGGTGGGGTCCCGAGCTCCTACGAGCAGTACTTC.

The chain recombines TRBV10-3 with TRBJ2-3; 11 bases agree with TRBD2. The J segment lost 3 bases and the V segment lost 6 bases, leaving 2 bases of the junction unmatched. Germline-derived CDR1 and CDR2 are ENHRY and SYGVKD. The CDR3 totals 14 residues. CDR3 protein: CAISASGGTDTQYF. Here the CDR3 DNA reads TGTGCCATCAGCGCTAGCGGGGGGACAGATACGCAGTATTTT.

The chain is built from TRBV7-8 and TRBJ1-2; D not resolved. Germline CDR1 and CDR2: SGHVS and FQNEAQ. Trimming removed 1 base from V and 4 bases from J, with 10 bases in between. The CDR3 consists of 14 residues. CDR3 nucleotides: TGTGCCAGCAGCTTAGAGTCGGGTACCTATGGCTACACCTTC. Amino acid sequence: CASSLESGTYGYTF.

This clonotype was observed at least ten times. This chain connects TRBV7-9 to TRBJ2-3; the D is unclear. The ends were cut back, 3 bases at V and 0 bases at J, with 13 bases in the middle. This CDR3 is 16 amino acids long. Germline loops: CDR1 SEHNR, CDR2 FQNEAQ (reference sequence). The CDR3 loop reads CASSFRSSISTDTQYF. CDR3 DNA: TGTGCCAGCAGCTTTCGATCGAGTATTAGCACAGATACGCAGTATTTT.

This chain joins TRBV3-1 and TRBJ2-7; tentatively, D is TRBD2 (6 bases). This CDR3 region has 16 residues. V gave up 0 bases and J gave up 2 bases, with 14 bases separating them. Germline V gene data show CDR1 as LGHDT and CDR2 as YNNKEL (reference sequence). CDR3 protein: CASSQDLDSGPYEQYF. For the CDR3, the DNA is TGTGCCAGCAGCCAAGATTTGGATAGCGGTCCCTACGAGCAGTACTTC.

This clonotype was picked up many times. The rearrangement links TRBV4-1 to TRBJ2-7, with 7 nucleotides matching TRBD2. Trimming at V came to 0 bases and at J to 9 bases, leaving 14 bases not matched to a gene. The CDR3 runs to 16 residues. CDR1 MGHRA and CDR2 YSYEKL come from the germline V gene. As DNA, the CDR3 is TGCGCCAGCAGCCAAGATGCCAGCGGGACCCCTCGGAGGCAGTACGTC. The encoded protein is CASSQDASGTPRRQYV.

This clonotype was detected only a few times. This rearrangement joins TRBV10-3 to TRBJ1-4; weak D call: TRBD1 (6 bases). Germline CDR1 reads ENHRY; CDR2 reads SYGVKD. The ends were cut back, 4 bases at V and 6 bases at J, with 6 bases in the middle. The length of the CDR3 is 12 residues. CDR3 DNA: TGTGCCATCAGTGGGACAGATGAAAAACTGTTTTTT. Translation: CAISGTDEKLFF.